This T cell receptor (beta chain) was captured in a study of shared clonotypes between healthy human individuals. The study, taken as a whole, reports: Naive subsets, compared against memory subsets, generally had larger estimated richness values.

Genomic DNA per cell subset filled all wells of several immunoSEQ plates. Original data processing: Filtering differed since immunoSEQ provided only junctions, with no quality scores. TCRdb keeps only in-frame clones here, not all; method: immunoSEQ multiplex PCR. Clone size and the V and J calls come from that table; the DNA yielded D and trimming. The table has approximately 2.4 million clones, nearly 97% seen once; the top ten hold around 0.13%. With regard to this clone: Its antigen is as yet unknown.

Trimming removed 5 bases from V and 1 base from J; junction bases left unmatched: 13. The CDR3 has 18 amino acids. Germline V gene lookup returns CDR1 KGHSH and CDR2 LQKENI. V is TRBV18 and J is TRBJ1-1; the match to TRBD1 covers 10 bases. The TCR sequence derives from a man aged 18 to 30 in good health. Sequences were obtained from naive CD4+ T cells sorted from blood. The subset here: CD45RA+ positively selected. The CDR3 DNA follows: TGTGCCAGCTCAGAGTTTACATCGGACAGGGGGTCGAACACTGAAGCTTTCTTT. Translation: CASSEFTSDRGSNTEAFF.